This entry is about one TCR beta chain. This sample was taken from a study of shared T cell receptors in the human thymus. TCRdb keeps only in-frame clones here, not all; method: immunoSEQ multiplex PCR. Counted here are 700,000 to 750,000 clones, approximately 85% occurring once; the ten biggest clones make up more than 0.008%. CDR3 size: 14 residues. V lost 4 bases and J lost 3, with 10 bases in between. Germline CDR1 MNHEY, CDR2 SMNVEV (reference sequence). These data were also filed under a second study, of human thymus T cells. This second report adds: Congenital heart defects were the reason for the corrective surgery that the donors, healthy Finnish infants, were having. Resections that were taken during corrective heart surgery supplied the thymus tissue.

V usage is TRBV27 and J usage is TRBJ2-1; the D is unclear. Specimen: thymocytes. This sequence originates from a girl less than two years old with a congenital heart defect. CDR3 in DNA: TGTGCCAGCAGTTCCCTTTTTGTCTACAATGAGCAGTTCTTC. It yields the protein CASSSLFVYNEQFF.